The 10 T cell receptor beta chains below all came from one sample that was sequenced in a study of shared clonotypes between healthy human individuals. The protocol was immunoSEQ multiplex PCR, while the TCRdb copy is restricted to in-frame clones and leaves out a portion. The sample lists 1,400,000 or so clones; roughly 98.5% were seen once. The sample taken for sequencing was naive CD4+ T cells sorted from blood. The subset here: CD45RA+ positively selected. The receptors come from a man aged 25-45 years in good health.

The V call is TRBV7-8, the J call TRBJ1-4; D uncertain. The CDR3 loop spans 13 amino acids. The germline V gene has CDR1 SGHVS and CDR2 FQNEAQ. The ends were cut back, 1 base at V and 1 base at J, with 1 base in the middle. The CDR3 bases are TGTGCCAGCAGCTTAGTAACTAATGAAAAACTGTTTTTT. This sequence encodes CASSLVTNEKLFF.

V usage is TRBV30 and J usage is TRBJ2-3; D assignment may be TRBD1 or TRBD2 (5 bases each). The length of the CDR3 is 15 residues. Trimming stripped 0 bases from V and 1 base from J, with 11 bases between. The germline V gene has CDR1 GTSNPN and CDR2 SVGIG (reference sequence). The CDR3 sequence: CAWSVGRDRTDTQYF. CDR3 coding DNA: TGTGCCTGGAGTGTTGGCAGGGACCGCACAGATACGCAGTATTTT. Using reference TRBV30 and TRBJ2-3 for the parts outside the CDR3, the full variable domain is SQTIHQWPATLVQPVGSPLSLECTVEGTSNPNLYWYRQAAGRGLQLLFYSVGIGQISSEVPQNLSASRPQDRQFILSSKKLLLSDSGFYLCAWSVGRDRTDTQYFGPGTRLTVL.

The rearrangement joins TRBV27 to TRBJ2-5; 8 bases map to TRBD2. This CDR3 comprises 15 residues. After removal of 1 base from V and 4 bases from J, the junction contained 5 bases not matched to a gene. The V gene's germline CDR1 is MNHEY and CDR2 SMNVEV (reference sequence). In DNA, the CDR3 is TGTGCCAGCAGTTTATTCGGGGGGGTATCAGAGACCCAGTACTTC. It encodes CASSLFGGVSETQYF.

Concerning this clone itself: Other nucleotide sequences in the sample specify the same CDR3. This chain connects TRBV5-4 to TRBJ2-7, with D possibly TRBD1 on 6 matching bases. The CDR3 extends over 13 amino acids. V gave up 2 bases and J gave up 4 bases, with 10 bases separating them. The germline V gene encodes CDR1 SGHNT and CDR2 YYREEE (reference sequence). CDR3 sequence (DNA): TGTGCCAGCAGCTTTGGACAGAATTACGAGCAGTACTTC. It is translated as CASSFGQNYEQYF.

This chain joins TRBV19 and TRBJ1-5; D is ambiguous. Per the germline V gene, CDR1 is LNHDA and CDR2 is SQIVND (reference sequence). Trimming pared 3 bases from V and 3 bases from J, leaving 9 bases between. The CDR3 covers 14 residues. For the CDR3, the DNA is TGTGCCAGTAGTATTTGGAGTTTCAATCAGCCCCAGCATTTT. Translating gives CASSIWSFNQPQHF.

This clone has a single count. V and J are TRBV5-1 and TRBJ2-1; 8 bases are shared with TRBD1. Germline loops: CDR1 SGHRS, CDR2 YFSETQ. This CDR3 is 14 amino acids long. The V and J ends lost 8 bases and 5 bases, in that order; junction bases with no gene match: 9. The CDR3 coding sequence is TGCGCCAGTAAAGCCGGGACAGGCAACAATGAGCAGTTCTTC. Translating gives CASKAGTGNNEQFF.

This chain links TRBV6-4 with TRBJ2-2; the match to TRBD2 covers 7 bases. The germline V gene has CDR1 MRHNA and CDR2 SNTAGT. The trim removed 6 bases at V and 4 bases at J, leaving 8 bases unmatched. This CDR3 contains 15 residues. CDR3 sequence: CASSHRSSGTGELFF. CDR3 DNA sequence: TGTGCCAGCAGCCACCGTTCTAGCGGCACCGGGGAGCTGTTTTTT.

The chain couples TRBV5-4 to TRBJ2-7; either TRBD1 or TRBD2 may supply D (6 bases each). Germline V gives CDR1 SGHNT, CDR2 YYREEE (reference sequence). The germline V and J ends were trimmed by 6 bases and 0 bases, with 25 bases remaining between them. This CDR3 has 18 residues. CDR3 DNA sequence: TGTGCCAGCACTAGATCGGTAGGGGGGCGAACGAGCTCCTACGAGCAGTACTTC. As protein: CASTRSVGGRTSSYEQYF.

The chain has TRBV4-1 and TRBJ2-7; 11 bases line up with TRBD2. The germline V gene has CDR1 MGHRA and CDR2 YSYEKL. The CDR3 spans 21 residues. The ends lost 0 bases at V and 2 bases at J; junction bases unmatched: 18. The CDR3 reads CASSQERGGLAGGRAPYEQYF. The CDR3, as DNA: TGCGCCAGCAGCCAAGAAAGGGGGGGGCTAGCGGGAGGTCGAGCACCCTACGAGCAGTACTTC.

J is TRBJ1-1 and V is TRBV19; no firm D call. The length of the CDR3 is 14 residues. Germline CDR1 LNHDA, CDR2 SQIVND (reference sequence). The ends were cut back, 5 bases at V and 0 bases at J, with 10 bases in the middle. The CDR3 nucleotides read TGTGCCAGTAGTGACGGTAACATGAACACTGAAGCTTTCTTT. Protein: CASSDGNMNTEAFF.